This T cell receptor beta chain was identified in a study of blood T cells in healthy people across ages. A J-beta primer mix and a sample-barcoded 5' primer were used in a second PCR of roughly 6 to 12 cycles. TCRdb ran MiXCR on the 5' RACE reads and lists one entry per CDR3 protein. In the table there are around 1.5 million distinct CDR3 sequences, roughly 32% of which are singletons. V lost 2 bases, J lost 7 bases, and 14 bases lay in between. CDR3 length: 14 residues. Per germline, CDR1 ENHRY and CDR2 SYGVKD. Russia was home to the donors, healthy Caucasian individuals aged about 6 to 90. Staff drew approximately 9.1 milliliters of peripheral blood from each donor.

Input material: blood. The V and J genes are TRBV10-3 and TRBJ2-5; D is uncertain. The receptor was derived from a woman in her thirties in good health. The DNA of the CDR3 is TGTGCCATCAGTGAGGGTCGCGGACCGGGGACCCAGTACTTC. This encodes CAISEGRGPGTQYF.